These 2 T cell receptor beta chains were all obtained from the same sample, sequenced in a study of blood T cell repertoires in COVID-19 (dated by TCRdb to the early 2020s). The library was generated by the immunoSEQ multiplex PCR assay. TCRdb took this table from immuneACCESS and kept in-frame rearrangements with V and J called. Such tables lack part of the clones; where checked against another copy, unresolved V genes explain under half of the gap, and the rest is unexplained. The sample has 300,000 or so clones on record, 85% to 90% of them singletons. Roughly 3.6% of the sample is taken by the ten largest. The sample consisted of peripheral blood. These receptors all stem from a woman aged 40 to 50 with acute or convalescent COVID-19.

The CDR3 DNA reads TGTGCCAGCTCCTCCGGGGGACCGGCCACCTTC. Residues: CASSSGGPATF. The chain employs TRBV25-1 and TRBJ1-2; possible D gene TRBD1, 5 bases. From germline, CDR1 is MGHDK and CDR2 SYGVNS. Trimming pared 8 bases from V and 13 bases from J, leaving 17 bases between. The CDR3 runs 11 residues.

This chain connects TRBV24-1 to TRBJ1-2; D possibly corresponds to TRBD1 (5 bases). CDR1 and CDR2 (germline): KGHDR, SFDVKD. The CDR3 covers 13 residues. Trimming took off 5 bases at V and 5 bases at J, with 11 bases between the two ends. CDR3 protein: CATSGGPGYGYTF. CDR3 in DNA: TGTGCCACCAGTGGTGGCCCAGGGTATGGCTACACCTTC.